These T cell receptor beta chains were read from a single sample in a study of blood T cell repertoires in COVID-19. Only in-frame clones appear in the TCRdb table, and some are missing; sequencing was by immunoSEQ multiplex PCR. The table records fewer than 200,000 clones, more than 85% of them present only once. Sequencing was done on a sample of peripheral blood. These receptors originate from a woman over 75 with COVID-19, enrolled during active disease. Both conserved end residues are part of each CDR3. D genes are given only for firm matches. Some rows have no size entry. The others give once, few or many, or a class for an expanded clone.

TRBV2	TRBJ2-2	TRBD1	once	TGTGCCAGCAGTTTTCCGGACAGGGGGTTGACCGGGGAGCTGTTTTTT	CASSFPDRGLTGELFF
TRBV25-1	TRBJ1-2	.	.	TGTGCCAGCAGTGACTCCGGGGTGTACTATGGCTACACCTTC	CASSDSGVYYGYTF
TRBV19	TRBJ1-4	.	.	TGTGCCAGTAGTACGCCACTGGACAGACTTAATGAAAAACTGTTTTTT	CASSTPLDRLNEKLFF
TRBV18	TRBJ2-5	.	.	TGTGCCAGCTCACCACTATCCTCCTTAAAAGAGACCCAGTACTTC	CASSPLSSLKETQYF
TRBV5-1	TRBJ2-1	TRBD2	.	TGCGCCAGCAGACGAACTAGCGGGGGAAACAATGAGCAGTTCTTC	CASRRTSGGNNEQFF
TRBV19	TRBJ1-3	TRBD1	.	TGTGCCAGTAGTTGGGACAGCTTTACCTCTGGAAACACCATATATTTT	CASSWDSFTSGNTIYF
TRBV9	TRBJ2-3	TRBD1	.	TGTGCCAGCAGCGACCGACAGGGGGCTTCCACAGATACGCAGTATTTT	CASSDRQGASTDTQYF
TRBV28	TRBJ2-6	.	.	TGTGCCAGCGGAAGAGGTGGGGCCAACGTCCTGACTTTC	CASGRGGANVLTF
TRBV29-1	TRBJ1-1	.	.	TGCAGCGTTCCGGACGGGGGGAACACTGAAGCTTTCTTT	CSVPDGGNTEAFF
TRBV4-3	TRBJ2-3	TRBD1	.	TGCGCCAGCAGCCAACGACAGGGACGAATGCAAGATACGCAGTATTTT	CASSQRQGRMQDTQYF
TRBV7-3	TRBJ1-2	.	.	TGTGCCAGCAGTCCGGACAGAAACTATGGCTACACCTTC	CASSPDRNYGYTF